Sequencing of this T cell receptor beta chain was carried out in a study of tumor-infiltrating lymphocytes in primary liver carcinoma. The germline V gene encodes CDR1 LNHDA and CDR2 SQIVND (reference sequence). Trimming removed 5 bases from V and 6 bases from J, with 20 bases in between. This CDR3 has 16 residues. A constant-region primer served to make TCR beta cDNA from around 500 ng total RNA. Construction of TCR beta libraries relied on three successive nested multiplex PCR rounds employing slightly modified ARM-PCR. TRBV1-TRBV30 forward primers and a C-beta reverse primer were used in the first two PCR rounds, which each ran for about 10 cycles. One entry per CDR3 protein results from TCRdb running MiXCR on the multiplex PCR reads. The table has about 110,000 distinct CDR3 sequences, about 59% seen once. Taking about 17-32 mg of unsorted bulk tissue, the authors co-extracted RNA and DNA.

This chain links TRBV19 with TRBJ2-1, with D perhaps matching TRBD1 or TRBD2 (5 bases each). What was sequenced was liver tumor tissue from sampling region 1. Described subset: tumor region T1, superior pole. This clonotype was sampled from a woman aged 60-75 years with primary liver carcinoma and hepatitis B virus infection. The CDR3 bases are TGTGCCAGTAGTTCTTGGGGGTACACAAAGGGCAATGAGCAGTTCTTC. It translates to CASSSWGYTKGNEQFF.